This record concerns one T cell receptor beta chain sequence. The sample comes from a study of blood T cell repertoires in COVID-19. Overall study: Researchers got acute and convalescent COVID-19 samples from the United States, Italy and Spain. PBMCs, B-cell-depleted T cells, or T cells provided the cDNA or gDNA that made up the material.

V lost 4 bases and J lost 8, with 11 bases in between. This CDR3 comprises 13 residues. Germline V CDR1 and CDR2: KGHDR, SFDVKD. Original processing notes: For nucleated cells, counts were estimated from reference gene primer amplification. TCRdb keeps only in-frame clones here, not all; method: immunoSEQ multiplex PCR. That table supplies the V and J calls and clone size; D and trimming were determined from the DNA. This sample has tens of thousands of clones, with 80% to 95% found just once. Sequenced sample: peripheral blood. The clonotype was recovered from a human donor with active COVID-19. The donor label of this sample is uncertain. The rearrangement joins TRBV24-1 to TRBJ2-1; D not certain. This CDR3 is CATSDRSWDEQFF. The CDR3 DNA reads as TGTGCCACCAGTGACCGGAGCTGGGATGAGCAGTTCTTC.